This TCR beta chain was captured in a study of T-cell reconstitution after alpha-beta-depleted transplantation in children (dated by TCRdb to 2015 to 2016). In terms of the full investigation: The study quantitatively tracked T-cell immune reconstitution after TCRalphabeta/CD19-depleted allogeneic hematopoietic cell transplantation in children using TCR repertoire profiling. The paper as a whole reports these results and caveats: Over subsequent months, a decline in hyperexpanded clone frequencies was noted, and after one year, T-cell counts and TCRbeta diversity were mostly ascribed to newly produced T cells. In some patients, the high TCRbeta diversity seen at day 60 was put down to recipient T cells and intrathymic progenitors that had survived conditioning. About two months after transplant, the apparently early recovery of alphabetaT-cell counts reportedly depended on just several hundred clones that had expanded rapidly and came from non-depleted graft cells.

This clonotype has just a few counts. The target of this receptor is not known. No clone much larger than this one lies a single base away; base qualities are absent. The library relied on PCR. TCRdb shows the sequencer as Illumina HiSeq 2500. To normalize quantification of the TCRbeta repertoire, the TCR libraries were built with molecular barcoding that relied on unique molecular identifiers. Using fastp at Q25 and MiXCR, TCRdb reprocessed the public reads and kept productive beta chains. Rows with one shared CDR3 protein collapse into an entry with the most common genes and DNA. This sample comprises about 980,000 distinct CDR3 sequences, roughly 29% of them detected only once. Over 25% of the sample rests with the top ten. The treatment or condition tag for this specimen amounts to: allogeneic hematopoietic cell transplantation with graft depleted of TCRalphabeta T cells and CD19 B cells. The transplant recipients were children given TCRalphabeta/CD19-depleted allogeneic hematopoietic cell grafts.

The CDR3 measures 14 amino acids from cysteine to phenylalanine. Only CDR3 DNA is held: 42 bases, read in frame from base 1. CDR1 SGHAT and CDR2 FQNNGV are derived from the germline V gene. The V end loses 5 bases and the J end loses 10 bases, and a stretch of 21 bases separates them. The sequencing here drew on PBMCs, mostly from graft donor cells, taken 360 days after TCRalphabeta/CD19-depleted stem cell transplant. The chain uses TRBV11-2 and TRBJ2-7, with a tentative D gene TRBD1 over 5 matching bases. The source is a boy younger than two who had a stem cell transplant for SCID, so the T cells may come from the graft donor. The CDR3 corresponds to CASSPWGRDFRQYF. The nucleotide sequence reads as follows: TGTGCCAGCAGCCCCTGGGGCAGGGATTTCCGACAGTACTTC.